The T cell receptor (beta chain) under discussion was sequenced for a study of immune evolution from preneoplasia to lung adenocarcinoma. Study-level information: HLA loss of heterozygosity: about 7% AIS, around 16% MIA, roughly 35% ADC, none AAH. Findings of the study overall: Normal lung had the highest top T cell clone frequencies.

Comment on this clone: What it binds is not known.

Resections took place in Japan or China from about 2013 to 2018. Here immunoSEQ multiplex PCR was the method, and the copy in TCRdb shows in-frame clones only, minus some. The data hold about 4,000 clones, with about 75% observed a single time. Germline V lookup: CDR1 MGHRA, CDR2 YSYEKL. V trimming: 1 base; J trimming: 1 base; junction bases outside the gene matches: 6. The CDR3 is 17 residues long. The sequencing input was FFPE minimally invasive lung adenocarcinoma tissue. This rearrangement joins TRBV4-1 to TRBJ2-7; 11 positions agree with TRBD2. This clonotype originated in a person between 65 and 80 years old with lung adenocarcinoma. The CDR3 protein is CASSQGLAGSPSYEQYF. For the CDR3, the DNA is TGCGCCAGCAGCCAAGGACTAGCGGGATCACCATCCTACGAGCAGTACTTC.